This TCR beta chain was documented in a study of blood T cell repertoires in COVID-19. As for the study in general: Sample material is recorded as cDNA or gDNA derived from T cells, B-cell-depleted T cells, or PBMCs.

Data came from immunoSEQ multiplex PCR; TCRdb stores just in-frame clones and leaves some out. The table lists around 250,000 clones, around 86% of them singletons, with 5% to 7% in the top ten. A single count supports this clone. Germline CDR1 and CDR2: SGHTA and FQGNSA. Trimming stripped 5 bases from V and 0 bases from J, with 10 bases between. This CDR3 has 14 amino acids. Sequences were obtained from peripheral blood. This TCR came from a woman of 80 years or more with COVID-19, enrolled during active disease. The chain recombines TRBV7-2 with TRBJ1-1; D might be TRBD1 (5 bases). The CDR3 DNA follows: TGTGCCAGCAGCCCCGGGGGGGTGAACACTGAAGCTTTCTTT. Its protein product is CASSPGGVNTEAFF. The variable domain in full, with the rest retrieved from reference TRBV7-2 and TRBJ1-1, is GAGVSQSPSNKVTEKGKDVELRCDPISGHTALYWYRQSLGQGLEFLIYFQGNSAPDKSGLPSDRFSAERTGGSVSTLTIQRTQQEDSAVYLCASSPGGVNTEAFFGQGTRLTVV.